This T cell receptor beta chain came from a study of cytotoxic CD8 clonotypes in ibrutinib-treated CLL. Study context: The patient breakdown showed about ten relapsed/refractory and around 16 treatment-naive cases, with about 18 IGHV unmutated.

The authors obtained around 2 micrograms of genomic DNA from cryopreserved PBMCs for TCR beta libraries. Of note for this clone: The antigen remains undetermined.

Germline V CDR1 and CDR2: MNHNY, SVGAGI (reference sequence). This CDR3 has 11 amino acids. Between the trimmed V and J ends, which lost 6 bases and 7 bases, there was a span of 9 bases. Using immunoSEQ multiplex PCR, the repertoire was profiled, and TCRdb retains in-frame clones only, with some absent. Of some 10,000 clones listed, over 60% were seen once; the top ten hold roughly 20%. Findings of the study overall: Sustained-remission and progressing patients diverged in sampling times.

The genes are TRBV6-6 and TRBJ2-5; tentative D call: TRBD1 (5 bases). Sequenced here: PBMCs, sampled before ibrutinib treatment. The TCR originated in a human donor with chronic lymphocytic leukemia. The CDR3 DNA sequence: TGTGCCAGCAGCCCCGACAGGACCCAGTACTTC. Its translation: CASSPDRTQYF.